The 20 T cell receptor beta chains below come from one sample, sequenced in a study of shared clonotypes between healthy human individuals. Sequencing was performed with immunoSEQ multiplex PCR; in TCRdb, only in-frame clones are kept and a portion is missing. The sample lists millions of clones; more than 80% were seen once. Sequencing input: naive CD4+ T cells sorted from blood. The subset was: CD45RA+ positively selected. Every receptor here comes from a man aged 18 to 30 in good health.

The rearrangement uses TRBV7-8 and TRBJ1-6; no clear D gene. Germline V lookup: CDR1 SGHVS, CDR2 FQNEAQ. The CDR3 covers 12 residues. V was trimmed by 7 bases and J by 6 bases, leaving 7 bases between them. This CDR3 is CASNLPNSPLHF. CDR3 DNA sequence: TGTGCCAGCAACCTACCTAATTCACCCCTCCACTTT.

V usage is TRBV14 and J usage is TRBJ2-2, with unresolved D. Trimming stripped 1 base from V and 7 bases from J, with 7 bases between. The CDR3 has 13 residues. Germline-derived CDR1 and CDR2 are SGHDN and FVKESK. The CDR3 DNA sequence: TGTGCCAGCAGCCAAGTGGTGCTCGGGGAGCTGTTTTTT. It yields the protein CASSQVVLGELFF.

V gene TRBV5-1 combines with J gene TRBJ2-3, with 8 bases fitting TRBD2. Losses at the gene ends were 4 bases for V and 0 bases for J; bases not matched to a gene: 4. This CDR3 is 15 amino acids long. Looked up from germline, CDR1 is SGHRS and CDR2 is YFSETQ. The CDR3 here is CASSTTSGSTDTQYF. DNA for the CDR3: TGCGCCAGCAGCACTACTAGCGGTAGCACAGATACGCAGTATTTT.

V and J are TRBV11-3 and TRBJ2-3, with 7 bases aligning to TRBD2. The CDR3 length is 16 residues. Losses at the gene ends were 4 bases for V and 2 bases for J; bases not matched to a gene: 9. The germline V gene has CDR1 SGHNT and CDR2 YENEEA. The CDR3 here is CASSSRGVGITDTQYF. Here the CDR3 DNA reads TGTGCCAGCAGCTCCCGGGGGGTGGGGATCACAGATACGCAGTATTTT. The variable domain in full, completed from reference TRBV11-3 and TRBJ2-3, reads EAGVVQSPRYKIIEKKQPVAFWCNPISGHNTLYWYLQNLGQGPELLIRYENEEAVDDSQLPKDRFSAERLKGVDSTLKIQPAELGDSAVYLCASSSRGVGITDTQYFGPGTRLTVL.

The CDR3 here is CASSQGGVSYEQYF. DNA of the CDR3: TGCGCCAGCAGCCAAGGTGGAGTCTCCTACGAGCAGTACTTC. The chain combines TRBV4-1 with TRBJ2-7; no definite D call. The CDR3 loop spans 14 amino acids. Trimming stripped 1 base from V and 0 bases from J, with 7 bases between. The germline V gene has CDR1 MGHRA and CDR2 YSYEKL.

The chain uses TRBV4-1 and TRBJ1-2; D possibly corresponds to TRBD1 (6 bases). The germline gives CDR1 MGHRA, CDR2 YSYEKL. The CDR3 length is 13 residues. Trimming left V 4 bases short and J 4 bases short, with 10 bases between. This CDR3 reads CASSLGQSYGYTF. CDR3 coding DNA: TGCGCCAGCAGCCTAGGACAGAGCTATGGCTACACCTTC.

This chain joins TRBV18 and TRBJ1-2; no definite D call. Germline values: CDR1 KGHSH, CDR2 LQKENI. This CDR3 is built from 13 residues. The V and J ends lost 3 bases and 8 bases respectively, with 13 bases between them. The CDR3 DNA reads TGTGCCAGCTCACCGCTACCCCTGGGGGGCTACACCTTC. Its protein is CASSPLPLGGYTF.

This clone was seen only once. V usage is TRBV19 and J usage is TRBJ2-5; D call uncertain. This CDR3 has 11 residues. Trimming cost V 6 bases and J 4 bases, with 6 bases left between them. CDR1 is LNHDA, CDR2 SQIVND, per germline (reference sequence). As DNA, the CDR3 is TGTGCCAGTAGCTTATCAGAGACCCAGTACTTC. Its translation: CASSLSETQYF.

This clone was seen a single time. The rearrangement joins TRBV9 to TRBJ2-7, with D possibly being TRBD1 (5 bases). Per germline, CDR1 SGDLS and CDR2 YYNGEE. V gave up 0 bases and J gave up 1 base, with 14 bases separating them. There are 16 residues in the CDR3. As DNA, the CDR3 is TGTGCCAGCAGCGTAGGAGAGTACAGGCCTTCCTACGAGCAGTACTTC. It translates to CASSVGEYRPSYEQYF.

V gene TRBV10-3 combines with J gene TRBJ2-3; 9 nucleotides agree with TRBD2. The CDR3 runs 16 residues. The J segment lost 5 bases and the V segment lost 2 bases, leaving 8 bases of the junction unmatched. Germline V lookup: CDR1 ENHRY, CDR2 SYGVKD. The CDR3 is CAISEGLAGRGDTQYF. CDR3 in DNA: TGTGCCATCAGTGAGGGGCTAGCGGGACGGGGAGATACGCAGTATTTT.

The chain has TRBV9 and TRBJ2-7; 8 bases are a match to TRBD1. Germline V gives CDR1 SGDLS, CDR2 YYNGEE. V lost 0 bases to trimming and J lost 4 bases; unmatched junction nucleotides: 9. The CDR3 is made up of 16 amino acids. The CDR3 region is CASSVDPDRARYEQYF. CDR3 DNA: TGTGCCAGCAGCGTAGACCCGGACAGGGCGCGGTACGAGCAGTACTTC. Full variable domain (remainder filled in from reference TRBV9 and TRBJ2-7): DSGVTQTPKHLITATGQRVTLRCSPRSGDLSVYWYQQSLDQGLQFLIQYYNGEERAKGNILERFSAQQFPDLHSELNLSSLELGDSALYFCASSVDPDRARYEQYFGPGTRLTVT.

The chain recombines TRBV19 with TRBJ2-5, with 8 bases that match TRBD1. Trimming at V came to 5 bases and at J to 7 bases, leaving 15 bases not matched to a gene. Germline V CDR1 and CDR2: LNHDA, SQIVND (reference sequence). The CDR3 consists of 16 residues. The CDR3 sequence: CASSLRDRSLTGTQYF. The CDR3 bases are TGTGCCAGTAGTCTCCGGGACAGGAGCTTAACGGGGACCCAGTACTTC.

The chain employs TRBV7-9 and TRBJ1-6; perhaps TRBD1 as D (6 bases). Germline V lookup: CDR1 SEHNR, CDR2 FQNEAQ (reference sequence). The germline V and J ends were trimmed by 2 bases and 6 bases, with 11 bases remaining between them. This CDR3 has 15 amino acids. CDR3 residues: CASSLRTDSNSPLHF. For the CDR3, the DNA is TGTGCCAGCAGCTTACGCACGGACAGTAATTCACCCCTCCACTTT.

There are many counts of this clone. The chain has TRBV5-6 and TRBJ2-3; D not resolved. Deletions cut 2 bases from V and 1 base from J, with 14 bases between. Germline lookup yields CDR1 SGHDT and CDR2 YYEEEE. This CDR3 is 16 amino acids long. CDR3: CASSFWGTQGTDTQYF. DNA of the CDR3: TGTGCCAGCAGCTTTTGGGGTACTCAGGGCACAGATACGCAGTATTTT.

This clone was seen only once. The chain combines TRBV18 with TRBJ2-2; D gene ambiguous. The length of the CDR3 is 15 residues. V lost 1 base and J lost 3, with 9 bases in between. From germline, CDR1 is KGHSH and CDR2 LQKENI. The CDR3 region is CASSPLSGDTGELFF. In DNA form, the CDR3 reads TGTGCCAGCTCACCACTAAGTGGGGACACCGGGGAGCTGTTTTTT. Using reference TRBV18 and TRBJ2-2 for the parts outside the CDR3, the full variable domain is NAGVMQNPRHLVRRRGQEARLRCSPMKGHSHVYWYRQLPEEGLKFMVYLQKENIIDESGMPKERFSAEFPKEGPSILRIQQVVRGDSAAYFCASSPLSGDTGELFFGEGSRLTVL.

This clone has a single count. The chain uses TRBV7-8 and TRBJ1-5, with D uncertain. The CDR3 has 16 amino acids. Trimming left V 5 bases short and J 0 bases short, with 14 bases between. Germline assignment: CDR1 SGHVS and CDR2 FQNEAQ. The CDR3 DNA is TGTGCCAGCAGCCAAAATAGGAGTCATAGCAATCAGCCCCAGCATTTT. Amino acid sequence: CASSQNRSHSNQPQHF. Drawing the rest from reference TRBV7-8 and TRBJ1-5, the complete variable domain is GAGVSQSPRYKVAKRGQDVALRCDPISGHVSLFWYQQALGQGPEFLTYFQNEAQLDKSGLPSDRFFAERPEGSVSTLKIQRTQQEDSAVYLCASSQNRSHSNQPQHFGDGTRLSIL.

The sample holds one count of this clone. The V gene is TRBV2, the J gene TRBJ1-2, with a tentative D call TRBD1 (6 bases). There are 14 residues in the CDR3. V lost 5 bases to trimming and J lost 3 bases, with 13 bases between them. Germline V gene sequence: CDR1 SNHLY, CDR2 FYNNEI. In DNA, the CDR3 is TGTGCCAGCAGTCCCTCACAGGGTTACTATGGCTACACCTTC. It yields the protein CASSPSQGYYGYTF.

The sample holds a few counts of this clone. The CDR3 here is CASSLETQYF. CDR3 coding DNA: TGTGCCAGCAGCTTAGAGACCCAGTACTTC. The chain joins TRBV7-8 to TRBJ2-5; D gene ambiguous. The CDR3 contains 10 residues. Germline V gives CDR1 SGHVS, CDR2 FQNEAQ. The V and J ends lost 1 base and 6 bases respectively, with 0 bases between them.

The rearrangement joins TRBV27 to TRBJ2-3; 10 bases fit TRBD2. The CDR3 length is 15 residues. Germline values: CDR1 MNHEY, CDR2 SMNVEV (reference sequence). V was clipped by 5 bases and J by 6 bases; unmatched bases: 8. The CDR3 region is CASSLAGALGDTQYF. The DNA for the CDR3 is TGTGCCAGCAGTCTAGCGGGGGCCCTTGGGGATACGCAGTATTTT.

V usage is TRBV15 and J usage is TRBJ2-7; 12 positions match TRBD2. Unmatched junction bases numbered 12, after V lost 0 bases and J lost 0 bases. Germline assignment: CDR1 LNHNV and CDR2 YYDKDF (reference sequence). This CDR3 has 20 residues. The CDR3 DNA sequence: TGTGCCACCAGCAGAGATCAGCCCCTAGCGGGGGGGTTAAGCTCCTACGAGCAGTACTTC. Translating gives CATSRDQPLAGGLSSYEQYF.